The 17 T cell receptor beta chains below all came from one sample that was sequenced in a study of regulatory T cells in long-lasting Graves disease. Both iRepertoire HTBI primers and Arm-PCR of CDR3 regions were used to build the TCR beta libraries. One entry per CDR3 protein, called by TCRdb with MiXCR from the multiplex PCR reads. The table has 250,000 to 300,000 distinct CDR3 sequences, 15% to 20% seen once; the top ten hold about 14%. This sample's time point: newly diagnosed GD, antithyroid drugs for less than 3 months. The TCR library was made from RNA extracted from PBMCs. These data were also reused for a study on T cells in Graves' hyperthyroidism and ophthalmopathy.

The material was peripheral blood mononuclear cells (PBMCs), obtained at new diagnosis, from a patient treated with antithyroid drugs. Receptor source: a woman younger than 45 with Graves disease.

This clonotype appeared many times. The chain employs TRBV20-1 and TRBJ1-4; D is unresolved. The V end was cut by 5 bases, the J end by 4 bases, with 11 bases between. The V gene's germline CDR1 is DFQATT and CDR2 SNEGSKA (reference sequence). The CDR3 has 13 amino acids. DNA of the CDR3: TGCAGTGCTGAGCCCGCTGGTAATGAAAAACTGTTTTTT. Amino acids: CSAEPAGNEKLFF.

This clonotype has only a few counts. A single base separates this from a much larger clone, so it may be a read error. The chain carries TRBV7-3 and TRBJ2-1; 11 bases line up with TRBD2. Germline V CDR1 and CDR2: SGHTA, FQGTGA. CDR3 size: 17 residues. The CDR3 spells CASSLKASGGSYNGQFF. The CDR3 bases are TGTGCCAGCAGCTTAAAGGCTAGCGGGGGGTCGTACAATGGGCAGTTCTTC.

This clonotype has at least ten counts. The rearrangement links TRBV24-1 to TRBJ1-5; the D gene is possibly TRBD1 (5 bases). This CDR3 region has 17 residues. Trimming pared 1 base from V and 1 base from J, leaving 13 bases between. CDR1 KGHDR and CDR2 SFDVKD come from the germline V gene. The CDR3 loop is CATSDFGWGRSNQPQHF. Written as DNA, the CDR3 is TGTGCCACCAGTGATTTCGGGTGGGGACGGAGCAATCAGCCCCAGCATTTT.

This clonotype was observed many times. The chain couples TRBV5-6 to TRBJ2-2; unclear D gene. This CDR3 is 14 amino acids long. The germline V and J ends were trimmed by 4 bases and 4 bases, with 11 bases remaining between them. CDR1 is SGHDT and CDR2 is YYEEEE in the germline V gene. The chain's CDR3 is CASSTTTLTGELFF. The CDR3 DNA sequence: TGTGCCAGCAGCACGACAACTCTCACCGGGGAGCTGTTTTTT.

This clonotype was detected many times. This rearrangement joins TRBV12-3 or TRBV12-4 to TRBJ2-5; 8 positions agree with TRBD2. The junction had 13 bases not matched to a gene; V was cut back by 4 bases and J by 0 bases. The length of the CDR3 is 18 residues. The CDR3: CASSSERGTRWYQETQYF. CDR3 sequence (DNA): TGTGCCAGCAGTTCAGAGCGGGGGACTCGATGGTACCAAGAGACCCAGTACTTC.

The table lists this clonotype with a few counts. This sequence joins TRBV18 and TRBJ2-3; TRBD2 aligns across 15 bases. The CDR3 consists of 18 residues. The germline V gene has CDR1 KGHSH and CDR2 LQKENI. J lost 2 bases, V lost 2 bases, and 5 bases had no gene match. DNA of the CDR3: TGTGCCAGCTCACCAAGGACTAGCGGGGGGGCCCTCACAGATACGCAGTATTTT. Its protein is CASSPRTSGGALTDTQYF.

This clonotype was counted many times. This chain connects TRBV20-1 to TRBJ1-5; TRBD1 might be the D (6 bases). CDR3 length: 15 residues. Germline V gene data show CDR1 as DFQATT and CDR2 as SNEGSKA (reference sequence). V was shortened by 6 bases and J by 2 bases, with 17 bases between the two germline ends. The CDR3 nucleotides read TGCAGTGCCAGCCAGGGGCTAGAAGGCAATCAGCCCCAGCATTTT. Encoded protein: CSASQGLEGNQPQHF.

This chain links TRBV4-1 with TRBJ2-2, with TRBD1 matching 8 bases. V gave up 3 bases and J gave up 1 base; unmatched junction bases: 1. CDR1 and CDR2 (germline): MGHRA, YSYEKL. CDR3 length: 15 amino acids. CDR3 in DNA: TGCGCCAGCAGCCATGGACAGGGGAACACCGGGGAGCTGTTTTTT. Its protein is CASSHGQGNTGELFF.

This clonotype was detected only a few times. This may be a read error: a much more frequent sequence differs by one nucleotide. The chain links TRBV11-2 to TRBJ2-5; 9 bases are shared with TRBD1. The CDR3 consists of 15 residues. Germline-derived CDR1 and CDR2 are SGHAT and FQNNGV. V was clipped by 6 bases and J by 5 bases; unmatched bases: 10. CDR3 nucleotides: TGTGCCAGCAGAGCCCGGGGACAGGGATGGGAGACCCAGTACTTC. Translated, it gives CASRARGQGWETQYF.

Many counts were recorded for this clonotype. The V gene is TRBV18, the J gene TRBJ1-1; possible D gene TRBD1, 6 bases. Germline CDR1 is KGHSH and CDR2 is LQKENI. The CDR3 length is 14 residues. V was pared by 2 bases and J by 6 bases, with 13 bases between. The CDR3 nucleotides are TGTGCCAGCTCACCAAGCTTCGGGGGCGCTGAAGCTTTCTTT. This translates into CASSPSFGGAEAFF.

The V gene is TRBV7-2, the J gene TRBJ2-7; tentatively, D is TRBD1 (5 bases). Trimming took 5 bases from V and 4 from J, leaving 12 bases between them. The CDR3 has 13 residues. From germline, CDR1 is SGHTA and CDR2 FQGNSA. The CDR3 nucleotides read TGTGCCAGCAGCCCGACAGACTGGTACGAGCAGTACTTC. Translating gives CASSPTDWYEQYF.

This clonotype has just one count. The junction departs from the called germline gene at one end, perhaps through a read error. The chain joins TRBV19 to TRBJ2-1, with D unclear. Germline lookup yields CDR1 LNHDA and CDR2 SQIVND (reference sequence). CDR3 length equals 15 residues. DNA of the CDR3: TGTGTCAGTAGTATTGGCCCCAGCTCCTACAATGAGCAGTTCTTC. Encoded protein: CVSSIGPSSYNEQFF.

This clonotype appeared many times. The rearrangement links TRBV3-1 to TRBJ1-3; D call uncertain. V shed 2 bases and J shed 0 bases, with 5 bases lying between them. This CDR3 is built from 14 residues. CDR1 is LGHDT, CDR2 YNNKEL, per germline (reference sequence). CDR3 DNA: TGTGCCAGCAGCCAAAGGGCCTCTGGAAACACCATATATTTT. Encoded protein: CASSQRASGNTIYF. Based on the CDR3 plus reference TRBV3-1 and TRBJ1-3, the full variable domain is DTAVSQTPKYLVTQMGNDKSIKCEQNLGHDTMYWYKQDSKKFLKIMFSYNNKELIINETVPNRFSPKSPDKAHLNLHINSLELGDSAVYFCASSQRASGNTIYFGEGSWLTVV.

In its sample, this clonotype was seen a few times. The chain joins TRBV6-1 to TRBJ1-2; 7 nucleotides align to TRBD1. The CDR3 has 14 residues. In germline, CDR1 is MNHNS, CDR2 SASEGT. The CDR3, as DNA: TGTGCAACGGAATCCAGGGGGGACTTCTATGGCTACACCTTC. Residues: CATESRGDFYGYTF.

The V call is TRBV27, the J call TRBJ2-2, with D unclear. Per germline, CDR1 MNHEY and CDR2 SMNVEV (reference sequence). Trimming removed 5 bases at V and 5 bases at J, with 12 bases between. The CDR3 length is 14 residues. In nucleotides, the CDR3 is TGTGCCAGCAGTCCGGGCTTAATGACCGGGGAGCTGTTTTTT. Translated: CASSPGLMTGELFF.

The table lists this clonotype with many counts. The V call is TRBV27, the J call TRBJ1-2, with D hard to call. Germline V lookup: CDR1 MNHEY, CDR2 SMNVEV (reference sequence). The V gene lost 2 bases and the J gene lost 4 bases, with 5 bases spanning the gap. The length of the CDR3 is 12 residues. The CDR3 protein is CASSLNGYGYTF. In DNA form, the CDR3 reads TGTGCCAGCAGTTTAAACGGCTATGGCTACACCTTC.

This clonotype has ten or more counts. This rearrangement joins TRBV4-1 to TRBJ1-2; D gene ambiguous. The germline V and J ends were trimmed by 0 bases and 4 bases, with 15 bases remaining between them. Germline V lookup: CDR1 MGHRA, CDR2 YSYEKL. This CDR3 is built from 16 residues. The CDR3 sequence is CASSQDGLPSPYGYTF. For the CDR3, the DNA is TGCGCCAGCAGCCAAGATGGCCTGCCTAGTCCCTATGGCTACACCTTC.